Shown below are 26 T cell receptor beta chains from a single sample sequenced in a study of breast tumors, draining lymph nodes, adjacent tissues. Axillary draining lymph nodes of breast cancer patients supplied the node samples. In TCRdb, the multiplex PCR reads were re-called with MiXCR into one record per CDR3 protein. Of approximately 150,000 distinct CDR3 sequences in the sample, around a third were seen once. The material sequenced was axillary lymph node tissue. Source of these receptors: a female donor with breast cancer. Some clones in this sample may be carry-over from other donors' samples.

This clonotype was seen repeatedly, ten times or more. The CDR3 DNA follows: TGTGCCAGCAGCGCTTCCACCGGGGAGCTGTTTTTT. Amino acids: CASSASTGELFF. The rearrangement uses TRBV7-3 and TRBJ2-2, with D unclear. V lost 5 bases to trimming and J lost 4 bases, with 5 bases between them. The CDR3 runs to 12 residues. Germline CDR1 is SGHTA and CDR2 is FQGTGA.

In regard to this clonotype: A single base separates this from a much larger clone, so it may be a read error. The gene calls are TRBV11-2 and TRBJ1-2, with D possibly being TRBD1 (5 bases). The CDR3 spans 13 residues. The V end lost 5 bases, the J end lost 8 bases, and 15 bases lay between the germline ends. From germline, CDR1 is SGHAT and CDR2 FQNNGV. The CDR3 nucleotides read TGTGCCAGCAGCACCGACGGGGCAGCGGGCTACACCTTC. This codes for CASSTDGAAGYTF.

The genes are TRBV7-9 and TRBJ2-7; perhaps TRBD2 as D (6 bases). Germline V gives CDR1 SEHNR, CDR2 FQNEAQ (reference sequence). The CDR3 runs 17 residues. V lost 2 bases to trimming and J lost 3 bases, with 20 bases between them. This CDR3 is CASSLPGRTGGYYEQYF. In DNA, the CDR3 is TGTGCCAGCAGCTTACCCGGGCGCACCGGAGGGTACTACGAGCAGTACTTC.

CDR3 sequence (DNA): TGTGCCATCAGCGACCCCGGGACCGGGGACTATGGCTACACCTTC. Translating gives CAISDPGTGDYGYTF. This chain joins TRBV10-3 and TRBJ1-2, with D maybe TRBD1 (5 bases). Trimming took off 6 bases at V and 3 bases at J, with 17 bases between the two ends. This CDR3 is 15 amino acids long. Germline V gene data show CDR1 as ENHRY and CDR2 as SYGVKD.

This clonotype came up a few times. A much bigger clone sits one base away, suggesting this may be a read error. The CDR3 does not end in the conserved phenylalanine or tryptophan, so this is likely a read error. The CDR3 region is CASRAGASETQYS. The CDR3 DNA reads as TGTGCCAGCAGGGCGGGGGCTTCGGAGACCCAGTACTCC. This chain uses TRBV9 with TRBJ2-5, with a possible D match to TRBD2 (7 bases). V was pared by 5 bases and J by 5 bases, with 13 bases between. Germline loops: CDR1 SGDLS, CDR2 YYNGEE. This CDR3 is built from 13 residues.

This clonotype was counted only a few times. This may be a read error: a much more frequent sequence differs by one nucleotide. The chain recombines TRBV12-3 or TRBV12-4 with TRBJ1-4; the D is unclear. The CDR3 has 11 residues. The germline V and J ends were trimmed by 3 bases and 8 bases, with 4 bases remaining between them. The CDR3, as DNA: TGTGCCAGCAGTTTCTCGGAAAAACTGTTTTTT. Its translation: CASSFSEKLFF.

At least ten counts were recorded for this clonotype. Here the CDR3 reads CASSASGRVGETQYF. CDR3 bases: TGTGCCAGCAGCGCCAGCGGGAGGGTAGGGGAGACCCAGTACTTC. The chain uses TRBV7-3 and TRBJ2-5, with 10 nucleotides matching TRBD2. The V segment lost 5 bases and the J segment 5 bases; nucleotides outside the gene matches: 8. This CDR3 contains 15 residues. Germline CDR1 is SGHTA and CDR2 is FQGTGA.

This clonotype was recorded at least ten times. This chain joins TRBV6-6 and TRBJ2-7; D unresolved. The CDR3 length is 15 residues. Trimming stripped 2 bases from V and 0 bases from J, with 11 bases between. Germline CDR1 is MNHNY and CDR2 is SVGAGI (reference sequence). CDR3 protein: CASSYGPPNSYEQYF. The CDR3 region has the DNA TGTGCCAGCAGTTACGGTCCCCCGAACTCCTACGAGCAGTACTTC.

This clonotype was seen ten or more times. The V and J genes are TRBV30 and TRBJ1-2, with D maybe TRBD1 (5 bases). The V end lost 2 bases, the J end lost 1 base, and 11 bases lay between the germline ends. Germline V gene sequence: CDR1 GTSNPN, CDR2 SVGIG (reference sequence). The CDR3 is made up of 14 amino acids. CDR3 in amino acids: CAWSPGPLNYGYTF. The CDR3 DNA reads TGTGCCTGGAGTCCGGGACCTCTTAACTATGGCTACACCTTC.

The chain combines TRBV27 with TRBJ1-2; no reliable D call. The CDR3 loop spans 14 amino acids. V gave up 5 bases and J gave up 0 bases, with 10 bases separating them. Germline assignment: CDR1 MNHEY and CDR2 SMNVEV (reference sequence). The CDR3 coding sequence is TGTGCCAGCAGTCCGAGCGGGGCTAACTATGGCTACACCTTC. It specifies CASSPSGANYGYTF.

This clonotype was seen ten or more times. The chain uses TRBV9 and TRBJ2-3; no definite D call. Germline V gives CDR1 SGDLS, CDR2 YYNGEE. The CDR3 spans 14 residues. V lost 3 bases and J lost 4, with 12 bases in between. CDR3 nucleotide sequence: TGTGCCAGCAGCGGCCCCGAGAGACCAGATACGCAGTATTTT. The encoded protein is CASSGPERPDTQYF.

Many counts were recorded for this clonotype. V gene TRBV15 combines with J gene TRBJ1-4; D remains unclear. This CDR3 has 15 residues. Germline-derived CDR1 and CDR2 are LNHNV and YYDKDF (reference sequence). V lost 0 bases, J lost 5 bases, and 10 bases lay in between. CDR3: CATSRDWGVNEKLFF. CDR3 DNA sequence: TGTGCCACCAGCAGAGATTGGGGTGTAAATGAAAAACTGTTTTTT.

This clonotype was found many times. The chain is built from TRBV5-1 and TRBJ2-4; D ambiguous. Trimming cost V 0 bases and J 1 base, with 14 bases left between them. Germline CDR1 reads SGHRS; CDR2 reads YFSETQ. The CDR3 spans 17 residues. The CDR3 loop reads CASSLGGRNPAKNIQYF. The CDR3 DNA reads as TGCGCCAGCAGCTTGGGTGGTAGGAATCCGGCCAAAAACATTCAGTACTTC.

This clonotype was picked up many times. V and J are TRBV27 and TRBJ2-7; D remains unclear. Germline-derived CDR1 and CDR2 are MNHEY and SMNVEV (reference sequence). This CDR3 is 13 amino acids long. V lost 2 bases to trimming and J lost 5 bases, with 10 bases between them. CDR3 protein: CASSLGPGNEQYF. In DNA, the CDR3 is TGTGCCAGCAGTTTAGGGCCAGGTAACGAGCAGTACTTC.

The chain carries TRBV15 and TRBJ2-7, with 9 bases aligning to TRBD1. V was clipped by 0 bases and J by 4 bases; unmatched bases: 4. The CDR3 is 15 residues long. Germline V gene data show CDR1 as LNHNV and CDR2 as YYDKDF (reference sequence). The CDR3 region has the DNA TGTGCCACCAGCAGAGACGGACAGGGGAGGTACGAGCAGTACTTC. Translated: CATSRDGQGRYEQYF.

The rearrangement links TRBV9 to TRBJ2-1, with TRBD2 matching 11 bases. The CDR3 loop spans 13 amino acids. Looked up from germline, CDR1 is SGDLS and CDR2 is YYNGEE. Trimming removed 5 bases from V and 7 bases from J; junction bases left unmatched: 2. The CDR3 spells CASSSGGANEQFF. CDR3 coding DNA: TGTGCCAGCAGTAGCGGGGGGGCTAATGAGCAGTTCTTC.

The chain couples TRBV7-8 to TRBJ2-7, with 9 bases aligning to TRBD1. This CDR3 comprises 15 residues. Germline lookup yields CDR1 SGHVS and CDR2 FQNEAQ. V gave up 2 bases and J gave up 3 bases; unmatched junction bases: 5. The CDR3 is CASSLKGQGFYEQYF. CDR3 in DNA: TGTGCCAGCAGCTTAAAGGGACAGGGTTTCTACGAGCAGTACTTC.

This clonotype has a count of ten or more. J is TRBJ2-3 and V is TRBV7-9; D could derive from TRBD1 or TRBD2 (5 bases each). The germline V gene encodes CDR1 SEHNR and CDR2 FQNEAQ (reference sequence). Trimming stripped 5 bases from V and 1 base from J, with 10 bases between. This CDR3 has 14 amino acids. The CDR3 here is CASSTWDGTDTQYF. DNA for the CDR3: TGTGCCAGCAGCACATGGGACGGCACAGATACGCAGTATTTT.

Note on this clonotype: This may be a read error: a much more frequent sequence differs by one nucleotide. This rearrangement joins TRBV20-1 to TRBJ1-2; no clear D gene. CDR1 and CDR2 from the germline V gene are DFQATT and SNEGSKA (reference sequence). The CDR3 has 12 amino acids. This chain's CDR3 is CSARNLNAGSTF. CDR3 nucleotide sequence: TGCAGTGCTAGGAACTTAAATGCAGGCTCCACCTTC.

The sample holds many counts of this clonotype. V is TRBV10-1 and J is TRBJ2-7; TRBD1 aligns across 9 bases. V was pared by 3 bases and J by 3 bases, with 3 bases of the junction left unmatched. Germline-derived CDR1 and CDR2 are WNHNN and SYGVQD (reference sequence). CDR3 length: 14 residues. The CDR3 bases are TGCGCCAGCAGTGACTGGGGACAGGGCTACGAGCAGTACTTC. Its translation is CASSDWGQGYEQYF.

In its sample, this clonotype was seen many times. The chain combines TRBV11-2 with TRBJ1-2; no reliable D call. This CDR3 is 16 amino acids long. Germline V gives CDR1 SGHAT, CDR2 FQNNGV. Trimming shortened V by 5 bases and J by 2 bases, and 18 bases separated the two germline ends. The CDR3 region is CASSPDPHGRNYGYTF. The CDR3 coding sequence is TGTGCCAGCAGCCCCGATCCCCATGGCCGCAACTATGGCTACACCTTC.

The V call is TRBV2, the J call TRBJ2-7, with D possibly being TRBD1 (6 bases). CDR1 SNHLY and CDR2 FYNNEI come from the germline V gene. This CDR3 has 13 amino acids. V was cut by 5 bases and J by 7 bases, with 15 bases left in between. The CDR3 sequence is CASSPKGGTEQYF. The CDR3 DNA sequence: TGTGCCAGCAGTCCCAAAGGGGGAACAGAGCAGTACTTC.

In this sample, this clonotype turned up many times. J is TRBJ2-1 and V is TRBV4-1; 7 bases fit TRBD2. J lost 6 bases, V lost 4 bases, and 3 bases had no gene match. The CDR3 length is 13 residues. Germline V gene data show CDR1 as MGHRA and CDR2 as YSYEKL. Here the CDR3 reads CASSRGSSNEQFF. CDR3 DNA sequence: TGCGCCAGCAGCCGCGGGAGTAGCAATGAGCAGTTCTTC.

This sequence joins TRBV4-1 and TRBJ1-5; D is undetermined. CDR3 size: 17 residues. Looked up from germline, CDR1 is MGHRA and CDR2 is YSYEKL. V lost 5 bases and J lost 4, with 21 bases in between. Here the CDR3 reads CASSYGLTGVGNQPQHF. The CDR3, as DNA: TGCGCCAGCAGCTACGGACTTACCGGGGTGGGTAATCAGCCCCAGCATTTT.

This clonotype was detected a few times. J is TRBJ1-1 and V is TRBV11-2; D gene uncertain. CDR1 SGHAT and CDR2 FQNNGV come from the germline V gene. With 5 bases removed from V and 7 bases from J, the gap between germline ends came to 5 bases. The CDR3 is made up of 10 amino acids. This CDR3 is CASSEGEAFF. DNA of the CDR3: TGTGCCAGCAGCGAGGGTGAAGCTTTCTTT.

For this clonotype: A junction end diverges from the germline sequence, so it may reflect a read error. The rearrangement links TRBV28 to TRBJ2-7, with D perhaps assigned TRBD1 or TRBD2 (6 bases each). CDR1 and CDR2 (germline): MDHEN, SYDVKM. The CDR3 has 15 residues. CDR3 DNA sequence: TGTGTCAGCAGTTTAAAGGAGCAGGGGAGGTACGAGCAGTACTTC. It is translated as CVSSLKEQGRYEQYF.